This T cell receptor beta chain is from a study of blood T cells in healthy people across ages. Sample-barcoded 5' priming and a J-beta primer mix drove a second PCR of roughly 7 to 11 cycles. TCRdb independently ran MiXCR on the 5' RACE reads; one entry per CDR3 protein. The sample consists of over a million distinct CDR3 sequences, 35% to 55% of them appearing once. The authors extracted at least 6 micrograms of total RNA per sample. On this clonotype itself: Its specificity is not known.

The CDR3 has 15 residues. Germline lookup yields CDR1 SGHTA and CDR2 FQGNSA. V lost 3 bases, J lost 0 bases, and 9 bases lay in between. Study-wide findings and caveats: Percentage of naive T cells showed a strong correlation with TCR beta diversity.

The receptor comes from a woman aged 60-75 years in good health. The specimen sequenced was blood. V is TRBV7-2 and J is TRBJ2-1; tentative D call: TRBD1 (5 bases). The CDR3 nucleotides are TGTGCCAGCAGCTTCAGGGTGAGCTCCTACAATGAGCAGTTCTTC. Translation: CASSFRVSSYNEQFF.